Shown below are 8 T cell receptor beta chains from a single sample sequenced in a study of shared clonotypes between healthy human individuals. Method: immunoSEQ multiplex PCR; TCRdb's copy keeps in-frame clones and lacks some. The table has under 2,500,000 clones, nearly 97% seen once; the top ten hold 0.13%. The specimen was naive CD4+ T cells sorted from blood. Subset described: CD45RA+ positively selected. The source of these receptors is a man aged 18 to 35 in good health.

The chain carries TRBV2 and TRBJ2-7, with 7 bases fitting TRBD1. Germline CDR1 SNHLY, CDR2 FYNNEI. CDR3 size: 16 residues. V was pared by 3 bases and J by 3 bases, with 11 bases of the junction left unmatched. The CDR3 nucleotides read TGTGCCAGCAGTGAGCTCCGCCGACAGGGAATCTACGAGCAGTACTTC. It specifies CASSELRRQGIYEQYF.

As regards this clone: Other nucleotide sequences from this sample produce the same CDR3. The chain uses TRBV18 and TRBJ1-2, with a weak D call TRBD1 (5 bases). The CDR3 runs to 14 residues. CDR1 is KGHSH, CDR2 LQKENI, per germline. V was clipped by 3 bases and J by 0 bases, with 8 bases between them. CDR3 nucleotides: TGTGCCAGCTCACCTCCAGGGACTAACTATGGCTACACCTTC. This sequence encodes CASSPPGTNYGYTF.

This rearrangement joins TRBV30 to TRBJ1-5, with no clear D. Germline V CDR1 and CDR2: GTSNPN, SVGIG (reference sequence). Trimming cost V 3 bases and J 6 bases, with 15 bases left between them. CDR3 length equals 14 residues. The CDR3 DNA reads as TGTGCCTGGAGGGCCGCAGGAACAAGTCAGCCCCAGCATTTT. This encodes CAWRAAGTSQPQHF.

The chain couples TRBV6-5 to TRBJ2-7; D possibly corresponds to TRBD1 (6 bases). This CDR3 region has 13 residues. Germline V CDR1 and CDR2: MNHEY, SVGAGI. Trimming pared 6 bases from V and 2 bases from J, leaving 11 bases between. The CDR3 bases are TGTGCCAGCAGCAGGGGAACCCCCTACGAGCAGTACTTC. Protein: CASSRGTPYEQYF.

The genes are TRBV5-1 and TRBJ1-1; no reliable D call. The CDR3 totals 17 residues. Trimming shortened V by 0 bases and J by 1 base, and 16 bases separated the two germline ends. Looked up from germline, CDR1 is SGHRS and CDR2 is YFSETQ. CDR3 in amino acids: CASSLGVVSDGNTEAFF. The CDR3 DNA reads TGCGCCAGCAGCTTGGGGGTCGTGTCTGACGGGAACACTGAAGCTTTCTTT.

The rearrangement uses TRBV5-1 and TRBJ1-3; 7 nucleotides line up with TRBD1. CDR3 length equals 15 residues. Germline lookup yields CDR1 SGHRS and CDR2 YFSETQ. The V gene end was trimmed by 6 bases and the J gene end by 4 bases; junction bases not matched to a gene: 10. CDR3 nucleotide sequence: TGCGCCAGCACCGTGGAGGGGGCGGTCGGAAACACCATATATTTT. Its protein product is CASTVEGAVGNTIYF.

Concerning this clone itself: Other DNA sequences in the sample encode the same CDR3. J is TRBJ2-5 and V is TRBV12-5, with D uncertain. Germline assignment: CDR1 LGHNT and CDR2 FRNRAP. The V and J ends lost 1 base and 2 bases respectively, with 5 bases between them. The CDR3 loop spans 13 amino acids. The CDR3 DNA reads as TGTGCTAGTGGTTTGGCCGGACAAGAGACCCAGTACTTC. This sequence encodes CASGLAGQETQYF. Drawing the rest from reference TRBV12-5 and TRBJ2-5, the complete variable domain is DARVTQTPRHKVTEMGQEVTMRCQPILGHNTVFWYRQTMMQGLELLAYFRNRAPLDDSGMPKDRFSAEMPDATLATLKIQPSEPRDSAVYFCASGLAGQETQYFGPGTRLLVL.

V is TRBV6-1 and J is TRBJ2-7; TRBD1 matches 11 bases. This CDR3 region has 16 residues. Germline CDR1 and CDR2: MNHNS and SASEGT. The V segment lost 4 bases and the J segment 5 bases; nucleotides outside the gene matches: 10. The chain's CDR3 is CASSAARTGGKNEQYF. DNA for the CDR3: TGTGCCAGCAGTGCAGCTAGGACAGGGGGCAAGAACGAGCAGTACTTC.